The 26 T cell receptor beta chains presented below share a single source sample, sequenced in a study of CD8+ T cells in alopecia areata. Cells pooled from cutaneous lymph nodes were sorted on CD4, CD8alpha, NKG2D, NKG2ACE and other markers. Extracted from the samples, RNA was reverse transcribed into cDNA to serve as the sequencing template. Only in-frame clones appear in the TCRdb table, and some are missing; sequencing was by immunoSEQ multiplex PCR. Observed in the sample are approximately 280,000 clones, none of them singletons. The source material was CD4+ T cells sorted from a lymph node. Receptors originate from a C3H/HeJ mouse with alopecia areata. As its MHC haplotype, the strain has H2-k.

This clone was picked up a small number of times. All gene names here are mouse names. Read sequence stops 4 residues before the CDR3 end, and the germline J gene provides the missing end. The chain couples TRBV13-1 to TRBJ2-1; 12 positions agree with TRBD2. CDR1 NSHNY and CDR2 SYGAGN come from the germline V gene. This CDR3 is 14 amino acids long. The CDR3 protein is CASSDGLGGPEQFF. Partial CDR3 DNA: TGTGCCAGCAGTGATGGACTGGGGGGGCCT.

Regarding this clone: Gene names and germline match the mouse. The CDR3 end lies 4 residues beyond the end of the read and is filled in from the germline J gene. Other DNA sequences from this sample encode an identical CDR3 as well. The chain joins TRBV19 to TRBJ2-5; D ambiguous. The germline V and J ends were trimmed by 0 bases and 3 bases, with 5 bases remaining between them. The CDR3 runs 13 residues. Germline V gene lookup returns CDR1 FNHDT and CDR2 SITEND (reference sequence). The CDR3 loop reads CASSIDSQDTQYF. CDR3 DNA, as far as it was read: TGTGCCAGCAGTATAGACAGTCAAGAC.

This clone was seen a handful of times. The listed genes are named as in mouse. The CDR3 end falls 4 residues outside the read, so it is completed with the germline J gene. V is TRBV1 and J is TRBJ2-5, with D possibly TRBD1 on 6 matching bases. The CDR3 is 16 amino acids. Trimming took 0 bases from V and 3 from J, leaving 13 bases between them. From germline, CDR1 is NSQYPW and CDR2 LRSPGD (reference sequence). The part of the CDR3 DNA that was read is TGCACCTGCAGTGCAGATCTGACAGGTCTTCAAGAC. It specifies CTCSADLTGLQD. The CDR3 in full is CTCSADLTGLQDTQYF. Using reference TRBV1 and TRBJ2-5 for the parts outside the CDR3, the full variable domain is VTLLEQNPRWRLVPRGQAVNLRCILKNSQYPWMSWYQQDLQKQLQWLFTLRSPGDKEVKSLPGADYLATRVTDTELRLQVANMSQGRTLYCTCSADLTGLQDTQYFGPGTRLLVL.

This clone was seen repeatedly, ten times or more. A much larger clone lies one base from this, so it may be a read error. Any gene name here is a mouse gene name. The read ends 4 residues before the CDR3 terminus; that terminus is restored from the germline J gene. The same CDR3 arises from other DNA sequences in this sample as well. V usage is TRBV13-1 and J usage is TRBJ1-2, with 7 bases lining up with TRBD1. The CDR3 totals 13 residues. Germline lookup yields CDR1 NSHNY and CDR2 SYGAGN. V shed 5 bases and J 0 bases; nucleotides not matched to a gene: 1. CDR3 in amino acids: CASRDRANSDYTF. CDR3 DNA (partial): TGTGCCAGCAGAGACAGGGCAAACTCC.

About this clone itself: Genes and germline come from the mouse. The sequence runs out 4 residues before the end of the CDR3; the remainder is reconstructed from the germline J gene. The rearrangement uses TRBV1 and TRBJ2-3; D perhaps matches TRBD2 (5 bases). The germline V gene encodes CDR1 NSQYPW and CDR2 LRSPGD (reference sequence). CDR3 length equals 16 residues. V was pared by 0 bases and J by 0 bases, with 10 bases between. The CDR3 loop reads CTCSAEAWASAETLYF. CDR3 DNA (partial): TGCACCTGCAGTGCAGAAGCCTGGGCTAGTGCAGAA.

This clone came up a few times. The gene names given are mouse names. The read terminates 3 residues ahead of where the CDR3 ends, so the germline J gene completes it. Other DNA sequences from this sample encode an identical CDR3 as well. V gene TRBV31 combines with J gene TRBJ1-6; tentatively, D is TRBD1 (6 bases). TRBJ1-6 is an ORF; its function is uncertain. The CDR3 totals 12 residues. V dropped 0 bases and J dropped 10 bases, with 7 bases sitting between them. Germline-derived CDR1 and CDR2 are GKSSPN and SITVG. CDR3 sequence: CAWSLRGSPLYF. CDR3 DNA (partial): TGTGCCTGGAGTCTCAGGGGATCGCCC.

This clone occurred a few times. Mouse germline and gene names are used. The CDR3 extends 4 residues past the end of the read, so its final part is completed from the germline J gene. The rearrangement joins TRBV1 to TRBJ2-7; TRBD2 matches 7 bases. V lost 1 base to trimming and J lost 1 base; unmatched junction nucleotides: 1. CDR3 size: 14 residues. The germline V gene encodes CDR1 NSQYPW and CDR2 LRSPGD (reference sequence). CDR3 loop: CTCSAVWGSYEQYF. Incomplete CDR3 DNA: TGCACCTGCAGTGCAGTCTGGGGGTCCTAT.

In its sample, this clone was seen a few times. Gene names follow the mouse nomenclature. The CDR3 is cut off 4 residues early in the read; its end comes from the germline J gene. This chain connects TRBV13-3 to TRBJ2-7, with 9 positions matching TRBD2. V was pared by 5 bases and J by 1 base, with 4 bases of the junction left unmatched. There are 14 residues in the CDR3. CDR1 is NNHDY, CDR2 SYVADS, per germline. The CDR3 region is CASRKDWGSYEQYF. The covered CDR3 bases are TGTGCCAGCAGGAAAGACTGGGGGTCCTAT.

In the case of this clone: These gene names are mouse names. With the read ending 4 residues before the CDR3 end, the germline J gene is used to fill in that end. V and J are TRBV14 and TRBJ2-5; 9 bases line up with TRBD1. The germline gives CDR1 SGHDT, CDR2 FRDEAV. CDR3 length: 15 residues. CDR3 bases read: TGTGCCAGCAGTTGGGGACAGGGAATAGGGGAC. Residues: CASSWGQGIGD. The full CDR3 sequence reads CASSWGQGIGDTQYF.

On this clone itself: Gene names are mouse gene names. The sequence runs out 4 residues before the end of the CDR3; the remainder is reconstructed from the germline J gene. This chain connects TRBV31 to TRBJ2-3, with 11 bases fitting TRBD2. With V trimmed by 0 bases and J by 0 bases, 2 bases remained unmatched. Germline lookup yields CDR1 GKSSPN and CDR2 SITVG. The CDR3 extends over 16 amino acids. The CDR3 region is CAWSLDWGGSAETLYF. The CDR3 bases that were read are TGTGCCTGGAGTCTAGACTGGGGGGGTAGTGCAGAA.

Worth noting for this clone: The gene symbols are mouse symbols. The read is 4 residues too short to cover the CDR3 end, so that end is filled in from the germline J gene. V gene TRBV19 combines with J gene TRBJ2-3; 11 positions match TRBD2. The J segment lost 1 base and the V segment lost 5 bases, leaving 9 bases of the junction unmatched. The CDR3 is 17 residues long. The germline gives CDR1 FNHDT, CDR2 SITEND (reference sequence). The sequenced part of the CDR3 DNA is TGTGCCAGCAGCCTCACTGGGGGGGCGCCGGGTGCAGAA. This codes for CASSLTGGAPGAE. The full CDR3 is CASSLTGGAPGAETLYF.

Details on this clone: Each gene name is a mouse one. The read is 4 residues too short to cover the CDR3 end, so that end is filled in from the germline J gene. The V and J genes are TRBV5 and TRBJ2-5; the match to TRBD1 covers 10 bases. V dropped 0 bases and J dropped 2; count of bases not matched to a gene: 8. In germline, CDR1 is LGHNA, CDR2 YNLKQL (reference sequence). CDR3 length: 18 residues. CDR3 region: CASSQEGDRGGTQDTQYF. The DNA read from the CDR3 is TGTGCCAGCAGCCAAGAGGGGGACAGGGGAGGAACCCAAGAC.

The table lists this clone with a few counts. The germline and genes are mouse ones. The sample contains more than one DNA sequence encoding this CDR3. CDR3 loop: CASSIGGRDAEQFF. Partial CDR3 DNA: TGTGCCAGCAGTATCGGGGGGCGCGATGCT. The rearrangement uses TRBV19 and TRBJ2-1, with D possibly TRBD2 on 7 matching bases. The CDR3 end falls 4 residues outside the read, so it is completed with the germline J gene. The CDR3 totals 14 residues. The V end was cut by 2 bases, the J end by 5 bases, with 11 bases between. Looked up from germline, CDR1 is FNHDT and CDR2 is SITEND (reference sequence).

This clone has a handful of counts. Germline and genes here are mouse. Sequencing ends 4 residues short of the CDR3 end; the germline J gene provides the rest. Other DNA variants within this sample encode the same CDR3. The chain has TRBV13-1 and TRBJ1-1; D gene unclear. Per germline, CDR1 NSHNY and CDR2 SYGAGN. V shed 0 bases and J shed 0 bases, with 3 bases lying between them. The length of the CDR3 is 13 residues. The chain's CDR3 is CASSDASNTEVFF. Incomplete CDR3 DNA: TGTGCCAGCAGTGATGCCTCAAACACA.

Worth noting for this clone: Gene names refer to mouse genes. The CDR3 goes on 4 residues after the read ends, and that part is filled in from the germline J gene. The genes are TRBV1 and TRBJ2-1; 10 bases agree with TRBD1. Germline CDR1 is NSQYPW and CDR2 is LRSPGD (reference sequence). V was clipped by 3 bases and J by 1 base; unmatched bases: 6. This CDR3 comprises 17 residues. The CDR3 here is CTCSARQGAGNYAEQFF. CDR3 bases read: TGCACCTGCAGTGCGCGACAGGGGGCGGGGAACTATGCT.

Comments on this clone: Mouse germline and gene names are used. The read ends 4 residues early relative to the CDR3; the germline J gene fills the gap. The rearrangement joins TRBV19 to TRBJ2-7, with 11 bases lining up with TRBD2. After removal of 3 bases from V and 1 base from J, the junction contained 3 bases not matched to a gene. The CDR3 length is 15 residues. Germline V gene sequence: CDR1 FNHDT, CDR2 SITEND (reference sequence). This chain's CDR3 is CASSNDWGGSYEQYF. Partial CDR3 DNA: TGTGCCAGCAGTAACGACTGGGGGGGGTCCTAT.

This clone appeared a few times. Here the gene names and germline are mouse. The read terminates 4 residues before the CDR3 end, so the remaining end is supplied by the germline J gene. The chain carries TRBV5 and TRBJ1-1, with D maybe TRBD1 (6 bases). Germline V gene sequence: CDR1 LGHNA, CDR2 YNLKQL (reference sequence). V was trimmed by 4 bases and J by 1 base, leaving 13 bases between them. The CDR3 length is 15 residues. The sequenced part of the CDR3 DNA is TGTGCCAGCAGCCCACAGGGAGGTGGGAACACA. Residues: CASSPQGGGNT. The complete CDR3 reads CASSPQGGGNTEVFF.

This clone was picked up a small number of times. Gene names are mouse gene names. The CDR3 end lies 4 residues beyond the end of the read and is filled in from the germline J gene. The same CDR3 also results from other DNA sequences found in this sample. This sequence joins TRBV5 and TRBJ2-5; possibly TRBD2 for D (5 bases). The V end lost 2 bases, the J end lost 0 bases, and 9 bases lay between the germline ends. CDR1 and CDR2 (germline): LGHNA, YNLKQL (reference sequence). The CDR3 contains 15 residues. The part of the CDR3 DNA that was read is TGTGCCAGCAGCCAACTGGGTTTTAACCAAGAC. Translated: CASSQLGFNQD. The full CDR3 protein is CASSQLGFNQDTQYF.

This clone was counted only a few times. Gene names are the mouse ones. The read comes to an end 4 residues before the CDR3 does, leaving the germline J gene to fill in the end. The J gene is TRBJ2-5, the V gene TRBV13-1, with D perhaps TRBD1 (5 bases). Germline-derived CDR1 and CDR2 are NSHNY and SYGAGN. V dropped 0 bases and J dropped 2 bases, with 7 bases sitting between them. CDR3 length: 14 residues. The CDR3 bases that were read are TGTGCCAGCAGTGATGCACAGGTCCAAGAC. Its protein is CASSDAQVQD. The CDR3 in full is CASSDAQVQDTQYF.

As regards this clone: The germline and genes are mouse ones. With the read ending 4 residues before the CDR3 end, the germline J gene is used to fill in that end. The V call is TRBV5, the J call TRBJ1-1; 7 bases are shared with TRBD1. The CDR3 sequence is 12 residues long. Germline CDR1 and CDR2: LGHNA and YNLKQL (reference sequence). The chain's CDR3 is CASSHGDREVFF. Incomplete CDR3 DNA: TGTGCCAGCAGCCATGGGGACAGA.

This clone has just a few counts. All gene names here are mouse names. The read ends 4 residues shy of where the CDR3 ends; the end is completed using the germline J gene. This CDR3 is also generated by other DNA sequences in the sample. The gene calls are TRBV19 and TRBJ2-1; tentative D call: TRBD2 (5 bases). Trimming removed 1 base at V and 1 base at J, with 6 bases between. The CDR3 covers 14 residues. The germline CDR1 and CDR2 sequences are FNHDT and SITEND (reference sequence). CDR3 region: CASSIPGNYAEQFF. CDR3 DNA, as far as it was read: TGTGCCAGCAGTATACCTGGGAACTATGCT. The whole variable domain, remainder taken from reference TRBV19 and TRBJ2-1, is GGIITQTPKFLIGQEGQKLTLKCQQNFNHDTMYWYRQDSGKGLRLIYYSITENDLQKGDLSEGYDASREKKSSFSLTVTSAQKNEMAVFLCASSIPGNYAEQFFGPGTRLTVL.

This clone occurred a few times. Genes here carry mouse names. The CDR3 bases that were read are TGTGCCAGCAGTCGGGACTGGGGGGGAGAC. Translation: CASSRDWGGD. The entire CDR3 reads CASSRDWGGDTQYF. The chain employs TRBV14 and TRBJ2-5, with 13 bases identical to TRBD2. From the germline J gene comes the end of the CDR3, since the read stops 4 residues before it. CDR1 and CDR2 (germline): SGHDT, FRDEAV. There are 14 residues in the CDR3.

This clone has only a few counts. Mouse germline and gene names are used. The observed sequence ends 3 residues before the CDR3 terminus, with the missing tail filled in from the germline J gene. This chain joins TRBV3 and TRBJ1-6; 7 bases match TRBD1. TRBJ1-6 is reported as an ORF; its role is uncertain. The CDR3 runs 16 residues. Germline values: CDR1 SNHLY, CDR2 FYNGKV (reference sequence). V shed 5 bases, J shed 3 bases, and the junction held 7 bases outside the gene matches. The CDR3 spells CASSRPWDSYNSPLYF. The CDR3 DNA, read in part, is TGTGCCAGCAGCAGACCTTGGGACAGCTATAATTCGCCC.

The table lists this clone with many counts. Mouse gene names apply. Read sequence stops 3 residues before the CDR3 end, and the germline J gene provides the missing end. This sequence joins TRBV13-1 and TRBJ1-6, with D maybe TRBD1 (5 bases). TRBJ1-6 is marked as an open reading frame, function uncertain. The V gene lost 8 bases and the J gene lost 8 bases, with 8 bases spanning the gap. Germline V CDR1 and CDR2: NSHNY, SYGAGN. The CDR3 is 11 residues long. CDR3 in amino acids: CASWGYSPLYF. The covered CDR3 bases are TGTGCCAGTTGGGGGTATTCGCCC.

This clone showed up just a few times. Gene names and germline refer to mouse. The missing CDR3 end, 4 residues past where the read stops, is filled in from the germline J gene. This sequence joins TRBV5 and TRBJ1-1; 9 bases map to TRBD1. Trimming took 2 bases from V and 3 from J; bases not matched to a gene: 4. Germline CDR1 reads LGHNA; CDR2 reads YNLKQL (reference sequence). The CDR3 extends over 15 amino acids. The sequenced CDR3 bases are TGTGCCAGCAGCCAAAGGACAGGGGTTGACACA. Translating it yields CASSQRTGVDT. The full CDR3 protein is CASSQRTGVDTEVFF.

In this sample, this clone turned up a few times. The genes and germline here are from mouse. The CDR3 end is not reached by the read, which stops 3 residues before it; the germline J gene fills it in. This sample also contains other DNA sequences that code for the same CDR3. The chain is built from TRBV1 and TRBJ1-6, with 10 bases aligning to TRBD1. TRBJ1-6 falls under the ORF class, with uncertain function. The trim removed 0 bases at V and 4 bases at J, leaving 3 bases unmatched. CDR3 length: 17 amino acids. CDR1 is NSQYPW, CDR2 LRSPGD, per germline (reference sequence). The CDR3 bases that were read are TGCACCTGCAGTGCAGATGGGGGACAGGGGTATAATTCGCCC. This translates into CTCSADGGQGYNSP. The entire CDR3 reads CTCSADGGQGYNSPLYF.